This TCR beta chain was identified during a study of OX40 agonist ivuxolimab in advanced cancers. Study-level information: As their treatment, patients were administered ivuxolimab, an agonistic anti-OX40 (CD134) antibody. Patient treatment consisted of intravenous ivuxolimab administration every 2 weeks at 0.01 to 10 mg/kg. Past anti-PD-1, anti-PD-L1 or anti-CTLA-4 therapy was accepted, and 30% to 50% had received some.

Here immunoSEQ multiplex PCR was the method, and the copy in TCRdb shows in-frame clones only, minus some. The sample holds about 70,000 clones, more than 80% seen once. Turning to this clone: The target antigen is unknown.

Germline CDR1 LGHNA, CDR2 YNFKEQ. The CDR3 loop spans 16 amino acids. With 4 bases clipped from V and 4 bases from J, the junction kept 9 bases outside the gene matches. Whole-study findings and limits: The study found that CD8+ T cells averaged more expanded clones than CD4+.

The chain is built from TRBV4-2 and TRBJ1-1, with 10 bases that match TRBD1. The sample was CD4+ or CD8+ T cells sorted from blood, taken in a trial of the OX40 agonist ivuxolimab. This TCR was recovered from an adult with an advanced solid tumor such as melanoma, head and neck, liver or kidney cancer. For the CDR3, the DNA is TGTGCCAGCAGCCCCCGACAGGGGGCTATGGGCACTGAAGCTTTCTTT. Its translation is CASSPRQGAMGTEAFF.